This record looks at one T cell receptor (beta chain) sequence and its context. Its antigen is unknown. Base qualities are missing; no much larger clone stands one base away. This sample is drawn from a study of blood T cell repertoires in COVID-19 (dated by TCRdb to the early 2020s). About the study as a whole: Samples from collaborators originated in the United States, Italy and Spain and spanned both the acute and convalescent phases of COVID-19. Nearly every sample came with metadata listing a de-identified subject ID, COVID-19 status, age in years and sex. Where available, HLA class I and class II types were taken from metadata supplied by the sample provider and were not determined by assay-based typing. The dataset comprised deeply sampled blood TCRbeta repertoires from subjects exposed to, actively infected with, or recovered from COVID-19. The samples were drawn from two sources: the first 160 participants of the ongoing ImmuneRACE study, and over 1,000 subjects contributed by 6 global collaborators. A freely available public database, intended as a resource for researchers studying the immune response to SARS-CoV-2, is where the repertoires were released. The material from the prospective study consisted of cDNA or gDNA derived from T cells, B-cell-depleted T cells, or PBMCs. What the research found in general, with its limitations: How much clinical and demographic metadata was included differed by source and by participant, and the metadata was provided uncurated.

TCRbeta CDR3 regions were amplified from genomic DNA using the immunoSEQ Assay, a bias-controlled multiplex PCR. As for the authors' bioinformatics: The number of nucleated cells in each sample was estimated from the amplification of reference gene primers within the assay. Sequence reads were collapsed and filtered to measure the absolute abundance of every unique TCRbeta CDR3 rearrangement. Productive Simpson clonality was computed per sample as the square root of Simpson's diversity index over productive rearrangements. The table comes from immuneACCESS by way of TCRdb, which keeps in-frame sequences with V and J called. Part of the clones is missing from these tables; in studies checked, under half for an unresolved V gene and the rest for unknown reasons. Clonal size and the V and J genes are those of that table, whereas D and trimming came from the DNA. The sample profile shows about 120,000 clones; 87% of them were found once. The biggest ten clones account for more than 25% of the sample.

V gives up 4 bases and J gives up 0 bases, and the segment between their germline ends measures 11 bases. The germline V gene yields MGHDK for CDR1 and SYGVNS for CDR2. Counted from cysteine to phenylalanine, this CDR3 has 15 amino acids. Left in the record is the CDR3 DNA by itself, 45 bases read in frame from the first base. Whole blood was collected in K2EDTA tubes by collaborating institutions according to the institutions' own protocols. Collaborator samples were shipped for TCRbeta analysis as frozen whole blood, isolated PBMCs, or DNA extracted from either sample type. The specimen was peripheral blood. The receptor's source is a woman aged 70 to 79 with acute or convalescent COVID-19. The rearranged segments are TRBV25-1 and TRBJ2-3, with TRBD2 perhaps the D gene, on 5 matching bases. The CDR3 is CASSVSRASTDTQYF. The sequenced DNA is TGTGCCAGCAGTGTCTCGAGGGCTAGCACAGATACGCAGTATTTT. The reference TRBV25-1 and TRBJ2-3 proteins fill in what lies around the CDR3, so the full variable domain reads EADIYQTPRYLVIGTGKKITLECSQTMGHDKMYWYQQDPGMELHLIHYSYGVNSTEKGDLSSESTVSRIRTEHFPLTLESARPSHTSQYLCASSVSRASTDTQYFGPGTRLTVL.